The 5 T cell receptor beta chains in this list originate from one sample, sequenced in a study of T-cell memory formation after mild COVID-19. In TCRdb, the 5' RACE reads were re-called with MiXCR into one record per CDR3 protein. Here the sample spans around 300,000 distinct CDR3 sequences, over 15% being singletons. Input material: PBMCs or a T cell subset sorted from them (not recorded which). These receptors all come from a man aged 18 to 30 who had mild COVID-19 (a few samples of this study predate the infection). Cell type and time point are not known.

This clonotype has only a few counts. The rearrangement links TRBV5-1 to TRBJ2-5, with TRBD2 matching over 7 bases. This CDR3 is 14 amino acids long. V lost 3 bases and J lost 4; bases outside the gene matches: 6. CDR1 is SGHRS and CDR2 is YFSETQ in the germline V gene. The CDR3 region has the DNA TGCGCCAGCAGCTCCGGGGGGTACGGAGAGACCCAGTACTTC. Its protein product is CASSSGGYGETQYF.

As regards this clonotype: The limits of the CDR3 on the DNA are not certain, so only TCRdb's listed CDR3 is given. The genes are TRBV7-6 and TRBJ2-2; the table's D call, TRBD1, was not checked against the DNA. The CDR3 sequence runs 15 residues, both termini included. CDR1 and CDR2 from the germline V gene are SGHVS and FNYEAQ. The CDR3 loop reads CASSLVPRAAGSCFF.

The chain employs TRBV14 and TRBJ2-1; D unclear. CDR1 is SGHDN and CDR2 is FVKESK in the germline V gene. Between the trimmed V and J ends, which lost 0 bases and 2 bases, there was a span of 8 bases. The CDR3 length is 15 residues. In DNA, the CDR3 is TGTGCCAGCAGCCAAGAGTCCAGCGCCTACAATGAGCAGTTCTTC. It translates to CASSQESSAYNEQFF.

The V gene is TRBV29-1, the J gene TRBJ1-1; D unresolved. The V end was cut by 5 bases, the J end by 3 bases, with 4 bases between. This CDR3 has 10 amino acids. Germline-derived CDR1 and CDR2 are SQVTM and ANQGSEA. The CDR3 region has the DNA TGCAGCGTTCCCGACACTGAAGCTTTCTTT. As protein: CSVPDTEAFF. The full variable domain, rest sourced from reference TRBV29-1 and TRBJ1-1, is SAVISQKPSRDICQRGTSLTIQCQVDSQVTMMFWYRQQPGQSLTLIATANQGSEATYESGFVIDKFPISRPNLTFSTLTVSNMSPEDSSIYLCSVPDTEAFFGQGTRLTVV.

This sequence joins TRBV7-2 and TRBJ1-5, with no clear D. This CDR3 spans 15 amino acids. Germline V gene sequence: CDR1 SGHTA, CDR2 FQGNSA. The V and J ends lost 3 bases and 3 bases respectively, with 12 bases between them. CDR3 protein: CASSFAESVNQPQHF. The CDR3 coding sequence is TGTGCCAGCAGCTTTGCGGAGAGCGTCAATCAGCCCCAGCATTTT.